Below are 9 T cell receptor beta chains sequenced from a single sample in a study of Ad26.COV2.S vaccination and SARS-CoV-2 variants. Treatment specified: some 20 received Ad26.COV2.S at low or high dose, single or two shots; roughly five received placebo; per-sample allocation not given. Samples came from day 63 after the first vaccine or placebo injection. The method was immunoSEQ multiplex PCR; TCRdb's version includes in-frame clones alone and lacks a portion of them. The sample includes some 320,000 clones, 70% to 90% of them seen just once. This material consisted of peripheral blood, taken in a trial of Ad26.COV2.S vaccine versus placebo. The source of these receptors is a person aged 18-60 years who received the Ad26.COV2.S COVID-19 vaccine or a placebo.

The chain is built from TRBV6-5 and TRBJ2-3; tentatively, D is TRBD1 (5 bases). This CDR3 is built from 14 residues. V lost 2 bases and J 1 base, leaving 7 bases between the germline ends. Germline CDR1 and CDR2: MNHEY and SVGAGI. The CDR3 coding sequence is TGTGCCAGCAGTTACGGGGCGGGCACAGATACGCAGTATTTT. This translates into CASSYGAGTDTQYF.

This clone was counted a few times. The chain combines TRBV5-1 with TRBJ2-1; 11 nucleotides match TRBD2. The CDR3 covers 16 residues. V was pared by 0 bases and J by 4 bases, with 3 bases of the junction left unmatched. Germline V gene lookup returns CDR1 SGHRS and CDR2 YFSETQ. This CDR3 reads CASSLVAGGPYNEQFF. CDR3 DNA: TGCGCCAGCAGCTTGGTAGCGGGGGGGCCTTACAATGAGCAGTTCTTC.

This chain links TRBV29-1 with TRBJ2-3; D ambiguous. The germline gives CDR1 SQVTM, CDR2 ANQGSEA. V lost 3 bases and J lost 6, with 7 bases in between. The CDR3 has 11 amino acids. The DNA for the CDR3 is TGCAGCGTTGATCTCGGGGATACGCAGTATTTT. This translates into CSVDLGDTQYF.

The chain carries TRBV11-3 and TRBJ1-4, with no clear D. CDR1 is SGHNT and CDR2 is YENEEA in the germline V gene. CDR3 length: 13 residues. Trimming took off 5 bases at V and 13 bases at J, with 17 bases between the two ends. Here the CDR3 reads CASSPEGSEGLFF. The CDR3 bases are TGTGCCAGCAGCCCAGAGGGCTCGGAGGGACTGTTTTTT. Based on the CDR3 plus reference TRBV11-3 and TRBJ1-4, the full variable domain is EAGVVQSPRYKIIEKKQPVAFWCNPISGHNTLYWYLQNLGQGPELLIRYENEEAVDDSQLPKDRFSAERLKGVDSTLKIQPAELGDSAVYLCASSPEGSEGLFFGSGTQLSVL.

V gene TRBV19 combines with J gene TRBJ1-2; D remains unclear. Germline lookup yields CDR1 LNHDA and CDR2 SQIVND (reference sequence). The CDR3 contains 14 residues. Trimming took off 3 bases at V and 7 bases at J, with 15 bases between the two ends. The CDR3 DNA is TGTGCCAGTAGTATGACGGTTCTAGGATCTGGCTACACCTTC. It translates to CASSMTVLGSGYTF.

This rearrangement joins TRBV24-1 to TRBJ2-3; 11 positions match TRBD2. The CDR3 runs 18 residues. Trimming at V came to 3 bases and at J to 3 bases, leaving 10 bases not matched to a gene. The germline gives CDR1 KGHDR, CDR2 SFDVKD. CDR3 coding DNA: TGTGCCACCAGTGATCCTGGGACTAGCGGTAGAGGGACAGATACGCAGTATTTT. Its protein is CATSDPGTSGRGTDTQYF.

For this clone: The junction departs from germline at one end; a sequencing error may be responsible. DNA for the CDR3: TGTGCCAGCAACTTAGAGGGACAGGGGCGAGGGACGCAGTATTTT. Translating it yields CASNLEGQGRGTQYF. The chain employs TRBV7-9 and TRBJ2-3, with 10 positions matching TRBD1. The CDR3 is 15 residues long. Germline values: CDR1 SEHNR, CDR2 FQNEAQ (reference sequence). The full variable domain, rest sourced from reference TRBV7-9 and TRBJ2-3, is DTGVSQNPRHKITKRGQNVTFRCDPISEHNRLYWYRQTLGQGPEFLTYFQNEAQLEKSRLLSDRFSAERPKGSFSTLEIQRTEQGDSAMYLCASNLEGQGRGTQYFGPGTRLTVL.

This chain connects TRBV7-9 to TRBJ2-3, with TRBD2 identical over 9 bases. The CDR3 spans 15 residues. CDR1 SEHNR and CDR2 FQNEAQ come from the germline V gene (reference sequence). V gave up 3 bases and J gave up 3 bases; unmatched junction bases: 4. The CDR3 reads CASSFGGGATDTQYF. Written as DNA, the CDR3 is TGTGCCAGCAGCTTTGGCGGGGGGGCTACAGATACGCAGTATTTT.

DNA of the CDR3: TGTGCCAGCAGCCTCGGGTTTGAGGGGGGCTACACCTTC. Amino acids: CASSLGFEGGYTF. The gene calls are TRBV7-9 and TRBJ1-2, with TRBD1 as a possible D gene (5 bases). The CDR3 loop spans 13 amino acids. CDR1 and CDR2 from the germline V gene are SEHNR and FQNEAQ (reference sequence). The V gene lost 5 bases and the J gene lost 8 bases, with 15 bases spanning the gap.